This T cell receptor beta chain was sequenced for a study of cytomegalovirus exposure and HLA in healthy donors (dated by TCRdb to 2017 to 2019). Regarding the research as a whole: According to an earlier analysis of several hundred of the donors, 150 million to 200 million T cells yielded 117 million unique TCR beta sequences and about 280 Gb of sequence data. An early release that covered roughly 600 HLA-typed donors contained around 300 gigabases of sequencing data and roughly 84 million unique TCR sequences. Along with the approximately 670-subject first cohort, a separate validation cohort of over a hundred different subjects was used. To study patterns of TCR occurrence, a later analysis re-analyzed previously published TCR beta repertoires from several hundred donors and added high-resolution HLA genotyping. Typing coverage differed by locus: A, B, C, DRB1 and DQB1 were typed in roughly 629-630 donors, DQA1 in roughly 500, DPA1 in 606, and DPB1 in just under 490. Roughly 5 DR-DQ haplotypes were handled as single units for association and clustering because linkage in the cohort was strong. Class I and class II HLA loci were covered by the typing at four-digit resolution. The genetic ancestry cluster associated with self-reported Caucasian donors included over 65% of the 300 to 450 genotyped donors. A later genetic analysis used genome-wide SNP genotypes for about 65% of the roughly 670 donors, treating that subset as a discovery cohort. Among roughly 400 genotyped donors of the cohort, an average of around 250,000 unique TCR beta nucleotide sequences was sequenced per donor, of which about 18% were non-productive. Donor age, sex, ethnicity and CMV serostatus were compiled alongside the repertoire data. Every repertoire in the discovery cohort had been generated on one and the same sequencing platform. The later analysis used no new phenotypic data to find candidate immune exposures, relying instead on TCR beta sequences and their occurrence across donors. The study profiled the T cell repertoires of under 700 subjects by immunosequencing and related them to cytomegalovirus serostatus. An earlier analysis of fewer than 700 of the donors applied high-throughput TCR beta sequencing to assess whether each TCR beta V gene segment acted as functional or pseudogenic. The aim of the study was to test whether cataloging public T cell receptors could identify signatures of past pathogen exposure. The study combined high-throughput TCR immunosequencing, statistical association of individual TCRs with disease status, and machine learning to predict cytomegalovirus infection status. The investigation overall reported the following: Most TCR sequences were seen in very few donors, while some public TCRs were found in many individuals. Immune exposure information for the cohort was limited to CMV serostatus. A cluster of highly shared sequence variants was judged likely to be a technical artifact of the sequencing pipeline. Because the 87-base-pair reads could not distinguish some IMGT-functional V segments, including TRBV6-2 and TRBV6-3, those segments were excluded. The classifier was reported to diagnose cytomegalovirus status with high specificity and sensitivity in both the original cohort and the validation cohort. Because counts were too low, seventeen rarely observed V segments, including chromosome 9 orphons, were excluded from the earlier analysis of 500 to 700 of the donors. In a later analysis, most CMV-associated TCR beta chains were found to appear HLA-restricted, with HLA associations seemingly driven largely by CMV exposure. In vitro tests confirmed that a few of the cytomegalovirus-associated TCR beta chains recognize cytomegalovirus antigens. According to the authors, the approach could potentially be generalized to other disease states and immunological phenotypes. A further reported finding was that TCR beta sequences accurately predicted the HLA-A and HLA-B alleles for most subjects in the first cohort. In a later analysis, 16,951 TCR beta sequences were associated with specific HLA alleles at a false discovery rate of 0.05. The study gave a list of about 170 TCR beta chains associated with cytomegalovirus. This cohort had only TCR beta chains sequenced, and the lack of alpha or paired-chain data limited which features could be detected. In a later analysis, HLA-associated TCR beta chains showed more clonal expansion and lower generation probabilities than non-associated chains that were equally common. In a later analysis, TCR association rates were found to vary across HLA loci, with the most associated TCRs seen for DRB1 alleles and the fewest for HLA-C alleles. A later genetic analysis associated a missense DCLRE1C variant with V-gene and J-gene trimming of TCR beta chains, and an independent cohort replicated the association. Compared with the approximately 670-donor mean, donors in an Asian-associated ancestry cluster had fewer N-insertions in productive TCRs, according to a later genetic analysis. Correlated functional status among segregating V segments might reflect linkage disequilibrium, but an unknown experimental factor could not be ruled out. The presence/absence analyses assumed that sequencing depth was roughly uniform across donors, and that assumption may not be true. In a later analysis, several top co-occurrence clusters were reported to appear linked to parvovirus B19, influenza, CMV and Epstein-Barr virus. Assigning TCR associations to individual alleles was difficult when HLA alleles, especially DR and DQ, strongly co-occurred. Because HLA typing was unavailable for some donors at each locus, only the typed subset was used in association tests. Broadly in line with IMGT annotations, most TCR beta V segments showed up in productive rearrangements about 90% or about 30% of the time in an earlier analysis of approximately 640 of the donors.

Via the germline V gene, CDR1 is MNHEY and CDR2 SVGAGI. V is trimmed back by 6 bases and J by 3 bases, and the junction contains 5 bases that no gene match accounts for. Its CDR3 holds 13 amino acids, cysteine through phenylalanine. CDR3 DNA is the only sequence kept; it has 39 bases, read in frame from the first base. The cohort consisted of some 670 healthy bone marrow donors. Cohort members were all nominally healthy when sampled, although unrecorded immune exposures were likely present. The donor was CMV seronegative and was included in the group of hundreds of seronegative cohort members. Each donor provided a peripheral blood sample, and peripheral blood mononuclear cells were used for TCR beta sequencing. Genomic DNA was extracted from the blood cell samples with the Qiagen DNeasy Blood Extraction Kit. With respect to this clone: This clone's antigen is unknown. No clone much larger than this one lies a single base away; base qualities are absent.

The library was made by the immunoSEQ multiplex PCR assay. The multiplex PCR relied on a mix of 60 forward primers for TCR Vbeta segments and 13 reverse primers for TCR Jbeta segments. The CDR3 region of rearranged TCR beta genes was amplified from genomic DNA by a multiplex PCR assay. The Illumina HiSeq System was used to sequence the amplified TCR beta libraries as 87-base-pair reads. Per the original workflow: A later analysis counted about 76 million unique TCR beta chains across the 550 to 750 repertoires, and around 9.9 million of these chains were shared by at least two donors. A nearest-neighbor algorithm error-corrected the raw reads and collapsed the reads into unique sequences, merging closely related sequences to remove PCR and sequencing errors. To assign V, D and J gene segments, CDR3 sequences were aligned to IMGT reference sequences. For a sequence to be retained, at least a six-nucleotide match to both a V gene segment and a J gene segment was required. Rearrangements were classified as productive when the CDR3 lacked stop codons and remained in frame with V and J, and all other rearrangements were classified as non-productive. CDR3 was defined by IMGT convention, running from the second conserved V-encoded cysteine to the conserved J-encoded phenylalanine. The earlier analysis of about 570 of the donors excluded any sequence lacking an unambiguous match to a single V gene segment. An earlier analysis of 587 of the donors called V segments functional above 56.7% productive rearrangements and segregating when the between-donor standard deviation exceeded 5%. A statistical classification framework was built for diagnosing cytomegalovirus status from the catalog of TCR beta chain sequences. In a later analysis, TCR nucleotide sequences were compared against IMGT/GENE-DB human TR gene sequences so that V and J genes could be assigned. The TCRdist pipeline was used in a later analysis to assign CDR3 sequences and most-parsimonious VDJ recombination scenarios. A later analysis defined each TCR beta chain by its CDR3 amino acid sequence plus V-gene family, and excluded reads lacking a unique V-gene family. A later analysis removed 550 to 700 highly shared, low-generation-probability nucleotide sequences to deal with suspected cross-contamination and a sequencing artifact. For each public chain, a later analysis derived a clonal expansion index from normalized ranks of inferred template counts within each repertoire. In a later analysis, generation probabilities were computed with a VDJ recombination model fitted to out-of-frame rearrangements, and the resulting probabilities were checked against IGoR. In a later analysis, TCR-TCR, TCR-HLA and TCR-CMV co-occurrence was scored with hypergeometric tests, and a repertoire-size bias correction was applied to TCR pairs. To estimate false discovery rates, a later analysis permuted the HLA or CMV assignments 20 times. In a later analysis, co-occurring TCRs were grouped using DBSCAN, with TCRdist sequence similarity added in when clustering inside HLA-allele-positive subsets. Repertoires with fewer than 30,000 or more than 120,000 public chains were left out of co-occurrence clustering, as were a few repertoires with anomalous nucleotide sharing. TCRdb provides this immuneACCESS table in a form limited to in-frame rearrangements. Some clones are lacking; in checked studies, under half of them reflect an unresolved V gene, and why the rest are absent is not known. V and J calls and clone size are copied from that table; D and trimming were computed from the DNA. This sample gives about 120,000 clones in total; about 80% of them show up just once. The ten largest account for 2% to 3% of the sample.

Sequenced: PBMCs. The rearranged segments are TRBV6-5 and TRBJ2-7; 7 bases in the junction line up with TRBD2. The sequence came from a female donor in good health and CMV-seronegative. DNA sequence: TGTGCCAGCAGGGGTCCGGGAGGCTACGAGCAGTACTTC. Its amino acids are CASRGPGGYEQYF.